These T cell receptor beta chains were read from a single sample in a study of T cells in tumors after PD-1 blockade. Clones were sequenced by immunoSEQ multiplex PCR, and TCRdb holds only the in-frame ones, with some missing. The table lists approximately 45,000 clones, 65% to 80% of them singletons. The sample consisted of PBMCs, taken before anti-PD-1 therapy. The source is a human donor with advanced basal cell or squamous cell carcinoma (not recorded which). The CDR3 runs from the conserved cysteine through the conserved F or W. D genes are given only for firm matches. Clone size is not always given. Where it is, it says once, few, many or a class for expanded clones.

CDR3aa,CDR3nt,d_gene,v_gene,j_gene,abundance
CASSPGPNSPLHF,TGTGCCAGCAGCCCAGGACCGAATTCACCCCTCCACTTT,NA,TRBV5-4,TRBJ1-6,few
CASSARNGFGYTF,TGTGCCAGTAGTGCCCGGAATGGCTTTGGCTACACCTTC,NA,TRBV19,TRBJ1-2,NA
CASSLEDTGCYF,TGTGCCAGCAGCTTAGAAGACACTGGTTGTTATTTT,NA,TRBV7-9,TRBJ2-3,NA
CASSATGTDEQYF,TGTGCCAGCAGCGCGACCGGGACAGACGAGCAGTACTTC,TRBD1,TRBV5-4,TRBJ2-7,medium-sized
CASSPTGTGAYGYTF,TGTGCCAGCAGCCCGACAGGGACAGGGGCGTATGGCTACACCTTC,TRBD1,TRBV9,TRBJ1-2,once
CASSLRAGLAQPQHF,TGTGCCAGCAGTTTAAGGGCAGGGCTTGCTCAGCCCCAGCATTTT,NA,TRBV27,TRBJ1-5,few
CASSPETGMNTEAFF,TGCGCCAGCAGCCCAGAGACGGGGATGAACACTGAAGCTTTCTTT,NA,TRBV4-1,TRBJ1-1,once
CASSTDGGGSTDTQYF,TGTGCCAGCAGCACAGACGGGGGCGGGTCTACAGATACGCAGTATTTT,NA,TRBV9,TRBJ2-3,NA
CASSQGTSGALETQYF,TGTGCCAGCAGCCAAGGGACTAGCGGGGCCTTAGAGACCCAGTACTTC,TRBD2,TRBV4-2,TRBJ2-5,NA
CASSQGGEVGYTF,TGTGCCAGCAGCCAGGGGGGGGAGGTGGGCTACACCTTC,TRBD1,TRBV7-8,TRBJ1-2,NA
CSVVQNQEAFF,TGCAGCGTTGTCCAAAATCAGGAAGCTTTCTTT,NA,TRBV29-1,TRBJ1-1,NA
CASSQTGGGQPQHF,TGTGCCAGCAGCCAAACGGGGGGAGGTCAGCCCCAGCATTTT,NA,TRBV7-2,TRBJ1-5,NA
CASSKRPGTENSPLHF,TGTGCCAGCAGCAAACGACCCGGGACAGAGAATTCACCCCTCCACTTT,TRBD1,TRBV7-9,TRBJ1-6,NA
CASSLGTGAWSYNSPLHF,TGTGCCAGCTCACTTGGGACAGGAGCATGGTCCTATAATTCACCCCTCCACTTT,TRBD1,TRBV18,TRBJ1-6,NA
CASRVAGGGEQFF,TGTGCCAGCCGAGTAGCGGGAGGAGGGGAGCAGTTCTTC,TRBD2,TRBV6-6,TRBJ2-1,NA
CATSGRWEDTQYF,TGTGCCACCAGTGGCAGGTGGGAAGATACGCAGTATTTT,NA,TRBV24-1,TRBJ2-3,NA
CASTPPGDRIEKLFF,TGTGCCAGCACCCCCCCCGGGGACAGAATTGAAAAACTGTTTTTT,TRBD1,TRBV28,TRBJ1-4,NA
CASSGSGTGNTEAFF,TGTGCCAGCAGCGGTTCCGGGACGGGGAACACTGAAGCTTTCTTT,NA,TRBV5-4,TRBJ1-1,NA
CASSLAGTVAGEQFF,TGTGCCAGCAGCTTGGCGGGAACGGTTGCGGGTGAGCAGTTCTTC,NA,TRBV2,TRBJ2-1,few
CASSLIARGQGGELFF,TGTGCCAGCAGCTTAATAGCCCGGGGGCAAGGCGGGGAGCTGTTTTTT,NA,TRBV7-3,TRBJ2-2,NA
CASSDPRPEQFF,TGTGCCAGCAGTGACCCCCGTCCCGAGCAGTTCTTC,NA,TRBV6-4,TRBJ2-1,NA
CASSPTVPGEQYF,TGTGCCAGCAGCCCCACGGTTCCGGGCGAGCAGTACTTC,NA,TRBV7-3,TRBJ2-7,once
CASSRHGGTGGTIGYGYTF,TGTGCCAGCAGTAGACATGGCGGGACAGGGGGGACTATCGGCTATGGCTACACCTTC,TRBD1,TRBV6-2/TRBV6-3,TRBJ1-2,NA
CASSKGPEHRGAVF,TGTGCCAGCAGCAAAGGGCCAGAACACCGGGGAGCTGTTTTT,NA,TRBV21-1,TRBJ2-2,NA
CASSVGTEADTQYF,TGTGCCAGCAGCGTCGGGACAGAGGCAGATACGCAGTATTTT,TRBD1,TRBV3-1/TRBV3-2,TRBJ2-3,NA
CASSSRSTEAFF,TGTGCCAGCAGTTCACGGAGCACTGAAGCTTTCTTT,NA,TRBV6-5,TRBJ1-1,NA
CASHGEWGGELFF,TGTGCCAGCCACGGAGAGTGGGGCGGGGAGCTGTTTTTT,NA,TRBV5-5,TRBJ2-2,NA
CASRDTGNTGELFF,TGCGCCAGCAGGGACACGGGTAACACCGGGGAGCTGTTTTTT,NA,TRBV5-1,TRBJ2-2,NA
CASSFQGQETQYF,TGTGCCAGCAGTTTTCAGGGCCAAGAGACCCAGTACTTC,NA,TRBV12-3/TRBV12-4,TRBJ2-5,NA
CASSPSGTGLRTGANVLTF,TGTGCCAGCTCACCATCAGGGACAGGGTTGAGAACTGGGGCCAACGTCCTGACTTTC,TRBD1,TRBV18,TRBJ2-6,once
CASSDRVGYEQYF,TGTGCCAGCAGCGACAGGGTTGGCTACGAGCAGTACTTC,TRBD1,TRBV6-2/TRBV6-3,TRBJ2-7,NA
CASSLGKYSNQPQHF,TGTGCCAGCAGCCTAGGAAAGTATAGCAATCAGCCCCAGCATTTT,NA,TRBV3-1/TRBV3-2,TRBJ1-5,NA
CASSTGHDGQPQHF,TGTGCCAGCAGTACGGGACACGATGGGCAGCCCCAGCATTTT,NA,TRBV7-9,TRBJ1-5,NA
CASSISTSGSYEQYF,TGCGCCAGCAGCATATCGACTAGCGGTTCCTACGAGCAGTACTTC,TRBD2,TRBV5-1,TRBJ2-7,NA
CAAQIVGRVTEAFF,TGTGCCGCTCAAATCGTGGGCAGAGTCACTGAAGCTTTCTTT,NA,TRBV6-5,TRBJ1-1,NA
CASSLRLRETQYF,TGCGCCAGCAGCTTGAGATTAAGAGAGACCCAGTACTTC,NA,TRBV5-1,TRBJ2-5,once
CASASPGGEQFF,TGTGCCAGCGCCTCCCCAGGCGGTGAGCAGTTCTTC,NA,TRBV5-5,TRBJ2-1,NA
CAISELENTGELFF,TGTGCCATCAGTGAGTTAGAGAACACCGGGGAGCTGTTTTTT,NA,TRBV10-3,TRBJ2-2,NA
CASSGNRQSSGANVLTF,TGTGCCAGCAGCGGGAACAGGCAGAGCTCTGGGGCCAACGTCCTGACTTTC,NA,TRBV2,TRBJ2-6,NA
CASSRGTVPMNTEAFF,TGTGCCAGCAGCCGAGGGACAGTACCCATGAACACTGAAGCTTTCTTT,TRBD1,TRBV5-4,TRBJ1-1,NA
CASSPGDRMNTEAFF,TGTGCCAGCAGTCCTGGGGACAGAATGAACACTGAAGCTTTCTTT,TRBD1,TRBV28,TRBJ1-1,NA
CASRVGQGYNSPLHF,TGTGCCAGTAGAGTGGGACAGGGGTATAATTCACCCCTCCACTTT,TRBD1,TRBV19,TRBJ1-6,few
CAISESWEEEAFF,TGTGCCATCAGTGAGTCATGGGAGGAGGAAGCTTTCTTT,NA,TRBV10-3,TRBJ1-1,few